This paragraph covers one TCR beta chain sequence. Its antigen is currently unknown. The trim removed 5 bases at V and 3 bases at J, leaving 2 bases unmatched. CDR3 size: 13 residues. The germline V gene has CDR1 SGHVS and CDR2 FNYEAQ. The data were obtained in a study of cytomegalovirus exposure and HLA in healthy donors. Study as a whole: Approximately 200 million T cells yielded some 120 million unique TCR beta sequences in earlier analysis. Study-level findings and limits: Analysis was carried out at a later point, and it linked a missense DCLRE1C variant to TCR beta V- and J-gene trimming. What TCR beta sequences reportedly achieved was accurate prediction of HLA-A and HLA-B alleles in most subjects.

The study ran its PCR with 60 Vbeta and 13 Jbeta primers. As originally analysed: A later analysis tallied approximately 80 million unique TCR beta chains, around 10 million of them shared. Profiling relied on immunoSEQ multiplex PCR, and the TCRdb table lists in-frame clones only, not all of them. V, J and clone size are taken as reported in that table, and D and trimming were inferred from the DNA itself. The table records hundreds of thousands of clones, 70% to 85% of them present only once. This clonotype originated in a woman in her fifties or sixties in good health and CMV-seropositive. The V call is TRBV7-6, the J call TRBJ1-1; 8 nucleotides line up with TRBD1. Sequenced: PBMCs. CDR3 bases: TGTGCCAGCAGCCAGACAGGGGACACTGAAGCTTTCTTT. Translation gives CASSQTGDTEAFF.